This TCR beta chain was identified during a study of CD8 T cells in ankylosing spondylitis. Study conclusions and caveats: Disease-linked clones reportedly showed significant enrichment in matched ankylosing spondylitis synovial fluid. Made up of about eight highly homologous variants, a TCR beta motif appeared characteristic of ankylosing spondylitis blood.

Making the TCR beta libraries involved quantitative 5'-RACE with molecular barcodes. Via MiXCR, TCRdb re-called the 5' RACE reads, giving one row per CDR3 protein. The sample carries 250,000 or so distinct CDR3 sequences, 15% to 20% recorded once. This clonotype was observed many times. Its specificity is not known. Germline CDR1 is SGHAT and CDR2 is FQNNGV. V was shortened by 5 bases and J by 2 bases, with 13 bases between the two germline ends. There are 15 residues in the CDR3. This receptor was taken from a male donor with ankylosing spondylitis or in good health (not recorded which). The rearrangement uses TRBV11-2 and TRBJ2-1; D gene unclear. Sample: blood, either unsorted or a sorted T cell fraction (not recorded which). The CDR3 bases are TGTGCCAGCAGCCCCGACTCAAGTACCTACAATGAGCAGTTCTTC. Its protein product is CASSPDSSTYNEQFF. The whole variable domain, filled in from reference TRBV11-2 and TRBJ2-1, reads EAGVAQSPRYKIIEKRQSVAFWCNPISGHATLYWYQQILGQGPKLLIQFQNNGVVDDSQLPKDRFSAERLKGVDSTLKIQPAKLEDSAVYLCASSPDSSTYNEQFFGPGTRLTVL.